The clone carrying this T cell receptor beta chain was detected many times. As yet, its antigen is unknown. One entry per CDR3 protein, called by TCRdb with MiXCR from the 5' RACE reads. The table includes hundreds of thousands of distinct CDR3 sequences, under 8.5% detected once. Losses at the gene ends were 1 base for V and 4 bases for J; bases not matched to a gene: 5. Per germline, CDR1 SEHNR and CDR2 FQNEAQ (reference sequence). This CDR3 has 15 residues. This entry is derived from a study of identical twins. General study findings and limits: Out-of-frame TCR alpha sharing observed in monozygotic twins exceeded model estimates.

The sample was also linked to a second study, of yellow fever vaccine responses in identical twins.

This receptor was identified in a woman between 18 and 29 years old in good health. The chain employs TRBV7-9 and TRBJ1-2; 8 bases match TRBD1. Sequencing input: PBMCs. CDR3 loop: CASSLGQGARYGYTF. CDR3 nucleotide sequence: TGTGCCAGCAGCTTAGGGCAGGGGGCCCGCTATGGCTACACCTTC.